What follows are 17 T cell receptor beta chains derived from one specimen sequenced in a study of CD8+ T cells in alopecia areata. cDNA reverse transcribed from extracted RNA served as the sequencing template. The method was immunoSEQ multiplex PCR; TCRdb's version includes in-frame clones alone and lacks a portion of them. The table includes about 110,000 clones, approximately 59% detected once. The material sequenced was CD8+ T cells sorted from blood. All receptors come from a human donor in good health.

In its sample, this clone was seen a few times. The chain's CDR3 is CASSLDRGPTGELFF. In DNA, the CDR3 is TGCGCCAGCAGCTTGGACAGGGGGCCCACCGGGGAGCTGTTTTTT. V and J are TRBV5-1 and TRBJ2-2; 9 positions agree with TRBD1. Germline V gene lookup returns CDR1 SGHRS and CDR2 YFSETQ. J was trimmed by 4 bases and V by 0 bases; bases with no gene match: 1. This CDR3 has 15 amino acids.

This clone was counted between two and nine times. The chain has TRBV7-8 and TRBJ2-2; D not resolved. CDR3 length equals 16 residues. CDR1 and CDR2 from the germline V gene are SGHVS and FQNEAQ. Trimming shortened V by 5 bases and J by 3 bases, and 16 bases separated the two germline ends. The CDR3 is CASSATANLDTGELFF. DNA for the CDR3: TGTGCCAGCAGCGCTACCGCCAATTTGGACACCGGGGAGCTGTTTTTT.

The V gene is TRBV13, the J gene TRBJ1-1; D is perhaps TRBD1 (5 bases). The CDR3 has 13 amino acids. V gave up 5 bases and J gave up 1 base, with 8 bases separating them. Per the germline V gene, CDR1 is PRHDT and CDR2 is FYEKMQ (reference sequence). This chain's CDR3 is CASSHGGNTEAFF. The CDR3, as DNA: TGTGCCAGCAGCCACGGGGGGAACACTGAAGCTTTCTTT.

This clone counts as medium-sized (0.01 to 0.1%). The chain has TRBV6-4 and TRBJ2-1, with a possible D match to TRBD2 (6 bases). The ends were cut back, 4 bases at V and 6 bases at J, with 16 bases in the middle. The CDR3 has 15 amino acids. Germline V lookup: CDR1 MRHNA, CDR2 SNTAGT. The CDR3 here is CASSVVASEGNEQFF. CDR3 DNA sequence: TGTGCCAGCAGTGTAGTGGCTAGCGAGGGCAATGAGCAGTTCTTC.

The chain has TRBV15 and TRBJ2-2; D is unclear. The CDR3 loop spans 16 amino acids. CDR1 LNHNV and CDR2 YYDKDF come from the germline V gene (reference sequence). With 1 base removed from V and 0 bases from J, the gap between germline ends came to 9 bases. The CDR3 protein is CATSRVKPPNTGELFF. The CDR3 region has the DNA TGTGCCACCAGCAGAGTAAAGCCTCCGAACACCGGGGAGCTGTTTTTT.

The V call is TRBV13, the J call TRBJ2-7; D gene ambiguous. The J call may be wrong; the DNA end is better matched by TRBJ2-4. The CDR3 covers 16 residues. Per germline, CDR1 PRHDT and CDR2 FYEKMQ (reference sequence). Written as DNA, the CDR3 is TGTGCCAGCAGCCCTCCTACTACTGTAGCCAAAAACATTCAGTACTTC. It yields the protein CASSPPTTVAKNIQYF.

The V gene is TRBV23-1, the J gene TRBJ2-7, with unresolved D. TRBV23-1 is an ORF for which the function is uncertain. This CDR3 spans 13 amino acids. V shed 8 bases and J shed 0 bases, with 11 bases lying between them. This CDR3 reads CASYHCPSYEQYF. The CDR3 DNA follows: TGCGCCAGCTACCACTGCCCCTCCTACGAGCAGTACTTC.

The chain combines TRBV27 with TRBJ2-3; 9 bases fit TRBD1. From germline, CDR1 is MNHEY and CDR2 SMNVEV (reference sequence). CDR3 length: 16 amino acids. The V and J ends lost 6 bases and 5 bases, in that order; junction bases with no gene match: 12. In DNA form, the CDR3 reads TGTGCCAGCAGCCACGGGACAGGGTTTGTGATAGATACGCAGTATTTT. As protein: CASSHGTGFVIDTQYF.

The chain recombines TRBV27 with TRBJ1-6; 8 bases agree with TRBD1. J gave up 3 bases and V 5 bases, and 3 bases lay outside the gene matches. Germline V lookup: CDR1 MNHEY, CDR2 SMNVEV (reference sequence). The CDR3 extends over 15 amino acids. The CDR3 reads CASSIGTGYNSPLHF. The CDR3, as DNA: TGTGCCAGCAGTATCGGGACAGGCTATAATTCACCCCTCCACTTT.

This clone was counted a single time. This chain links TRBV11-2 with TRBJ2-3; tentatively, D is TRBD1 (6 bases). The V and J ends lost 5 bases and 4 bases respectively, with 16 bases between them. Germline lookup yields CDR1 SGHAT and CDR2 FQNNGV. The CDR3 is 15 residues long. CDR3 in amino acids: CASSPTGGIADTQYF. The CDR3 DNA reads TGTGCCAGCAGCCCTACTGGGGGCATCGCAGATACGCAGTATTTT.

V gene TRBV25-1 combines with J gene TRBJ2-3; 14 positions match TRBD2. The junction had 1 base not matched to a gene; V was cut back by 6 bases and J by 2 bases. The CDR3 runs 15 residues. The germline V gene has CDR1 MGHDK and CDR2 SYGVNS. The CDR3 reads CASRGLAGDTDTQYF. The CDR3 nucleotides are TGTGCCAGCAGGGGACTAGCGGGGGACACAGATACGCAGTATTTT.

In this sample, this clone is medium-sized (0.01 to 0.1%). CDR3 residues: CATSRDPDRGGEQYF. The CDR3 DNA follows: TGTGCCACCAGCAGAGACCCCGACAGGGGAGGAGAGCAGTACTTC. The chain is built from TRBV15 and TRBJ2-7; the match to TRBD1 covers 8 bases. Germline lookup yields CDR1 LNHNV and CDR2 YYDKDF (reference sequence). The CDR3 length is 15 residues. Trimming at V came to 0 bases and at J to 7 bases, leaving 8 bases not matched to a gene.

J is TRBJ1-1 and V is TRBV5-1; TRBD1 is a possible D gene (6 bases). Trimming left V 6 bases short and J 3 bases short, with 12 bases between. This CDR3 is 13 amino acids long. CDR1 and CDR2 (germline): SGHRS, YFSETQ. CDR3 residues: CASTLGQHTEAFF. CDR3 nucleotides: TGCGCCAGCACCCTCGGACAGCACACTGAAGCTTTCTTT.

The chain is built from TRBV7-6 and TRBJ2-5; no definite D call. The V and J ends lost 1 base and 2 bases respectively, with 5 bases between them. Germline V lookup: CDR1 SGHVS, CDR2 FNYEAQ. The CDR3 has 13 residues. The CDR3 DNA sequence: TGTGCCAGCAGCTTAGGACTTCAAGAGACCCAGTACTTC. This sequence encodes CASSLGLQETQYF.

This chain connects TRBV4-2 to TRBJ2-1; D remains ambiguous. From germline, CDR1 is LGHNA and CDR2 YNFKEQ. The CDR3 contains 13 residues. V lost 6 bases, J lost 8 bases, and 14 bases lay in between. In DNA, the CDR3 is TGTGCCAGCAGACGAGGACCGATTGATGAGCAGTTCTTC. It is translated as CASRRGPIDEQFF.

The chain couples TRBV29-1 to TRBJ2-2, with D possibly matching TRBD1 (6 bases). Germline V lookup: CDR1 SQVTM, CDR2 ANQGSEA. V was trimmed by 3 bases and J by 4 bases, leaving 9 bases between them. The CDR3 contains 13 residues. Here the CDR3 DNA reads TGCAGCGTTGAGGACAGTTTCACCGGGGAGCTGTTTTTT. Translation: CSVEDSFTGELFF.

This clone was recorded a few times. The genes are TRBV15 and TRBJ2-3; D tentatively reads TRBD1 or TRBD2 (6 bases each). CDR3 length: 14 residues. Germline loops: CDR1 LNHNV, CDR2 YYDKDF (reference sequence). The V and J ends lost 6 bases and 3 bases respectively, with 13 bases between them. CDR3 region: CATREGGETDTQYF. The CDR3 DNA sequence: TGTGCCACCAGAGAGGGGGGAGAAACAGATACGCAGTATTTT. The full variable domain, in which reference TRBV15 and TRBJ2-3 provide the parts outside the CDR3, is DAMVIQNPRYQVTQFGKPVTLSCSQTLNHNVMYWYQQKSSQAPKLLFHYYDKDFNNEADTPDNFQSRRPNTSFCFLDIRSPGLGDTAMYLCATREGGETDTQYFGPGTRLTVL.